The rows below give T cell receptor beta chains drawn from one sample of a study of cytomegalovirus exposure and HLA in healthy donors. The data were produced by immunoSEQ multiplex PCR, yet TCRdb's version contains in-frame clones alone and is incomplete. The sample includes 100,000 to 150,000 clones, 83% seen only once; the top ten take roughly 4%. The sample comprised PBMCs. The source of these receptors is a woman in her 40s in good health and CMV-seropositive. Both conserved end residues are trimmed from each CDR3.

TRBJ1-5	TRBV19	ASSIGWRQPQH
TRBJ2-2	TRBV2	ASSVWQGNTGELF
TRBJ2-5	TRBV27	ASSDSQGKETQY
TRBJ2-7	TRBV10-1	ASSDGAGGTYEQY
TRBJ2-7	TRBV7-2	ASTGGDFYYEQY
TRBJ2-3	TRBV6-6	ASSTGGVTQY
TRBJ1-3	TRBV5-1	ASSFGQGADWIGNTIY
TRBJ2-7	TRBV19	ASRASGTYEQY
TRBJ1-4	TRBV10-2	ASSEEGEKLF
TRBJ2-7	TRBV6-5	ASSYGKGYHEQY
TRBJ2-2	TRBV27	ASSWPTGELF
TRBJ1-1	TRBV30	AWSISGAIKRAF
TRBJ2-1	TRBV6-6	ASSNFQREQF
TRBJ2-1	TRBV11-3	ASRSGTSGRDEQF
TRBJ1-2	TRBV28	ASSLHFPPTGNYGYT
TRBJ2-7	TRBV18	ASSPPSSYEQY
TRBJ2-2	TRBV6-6	ASSYKTVDTGELF
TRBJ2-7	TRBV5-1	ASSLNRDYEQY
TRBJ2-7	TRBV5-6	ASSLEGGTSRYEQY
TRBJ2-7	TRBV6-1	ASPGQYEQY
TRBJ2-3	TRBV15	ATTPSGTYGGTDTQY
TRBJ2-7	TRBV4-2	ASSQFEKGPYEQY
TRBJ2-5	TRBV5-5	ASSLAARQETQY
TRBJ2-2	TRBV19	ASMPISWGVRTGELF
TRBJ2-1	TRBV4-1	ASSPLDPPEQF
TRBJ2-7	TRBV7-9	SSSFIQGNYEQY
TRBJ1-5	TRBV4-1	ASSPGQSDQPQH